The text below deals with one TCR beta chain. Other DNA sequences in the same sample also yield this CDR3. The sample comes from a study of metastatic and nonmetastatic thyroid tumors. Looking at the study overall: Repertoires were compared across blood and tumor or nodule tissue from malignant and benign thyroid patients.

All patients reached thyroid surgery having received no treatment beforehand. The V and J ends lost 0 bases and 0 bases respectively, with 9 bases between them. Germline V CDR1 and CDR2: SGHRS, YFSETQ. This CDR3 spans 15 amino acids. TCRdb redid the clone calls on the PCR reads using MiXCR. Of 50,000 or so clones listed, under 25% were seen once; the top ten hold roughly 3.2%. The TCR originated in a male donor with papillary thyroid cancer or a benign thyroid nodule (not recorded which). Some clones in this sample may be carry-over from other donors' samples. Sequencing was performed on blood. The chain links TRBV5-1 to TRBJ1-1, with D unresolved. The CDR3 loop reads CASSLGGTMNTEAFF. The CDR3 DNA sequence: TGCGCCAGCAGCTTGGGCGGTACTATGAACACTGAAGCTTTCTTT.